Presented here are 18 T cell receptor beta chains from one specimen sequenced in a study of CXCR3-negative and CXCR3-positive naive CD8 T cells. The TRB cDNA libraries were prepared by 5' RACE with UMI labels. TCRdb re-called the 5' RACE reads and gives one entry per CDR3 protein, without DNA. This specimen shows just under 45,000 distinct CDR3 sequences; the ten leading clones hold roughly 14%. Specimen: memory CD8+ T cells from blood. Receptors originate from a human donor in good health. Some clones in this sample may be carry-over from other donors' samples.

V is TRBV7-3 and J is TRBJ2-4; TCRdb lists TRBD1, though no DNA is available to test this call. Germline V gene data show CDR1 as SGHTA and CDR2 as FQGTGA. The CDR3 sequence is 16 residues long. This CDR3 reads CASSTPRTLAKNIQYF.

This chain connects TRBV15 to TRBJ2-1; TCRdb lists TRBD2, though no DNA is available to test this call. The CDR3 sequence is 16 residues long. Germline CDR1 reads LNHNV; CDR2 reads YYDKDF (reference sequence). Here the CDR3 reads CATSRVGLALYNEQFF.

V is TRBV28 and J is TRBJ2-2; TCRdb proposes TRBD1, but this gene call is untestable without DNA. The CDR3 spans 14 residues. Germline assignment: CDR1 MDHEN and CDR2 SYDVKM. The CDR3 loop reads CASSFTGYTGELFF.

This chain joins TRBV20-1 and TRBJ2-7; TCRdb's D call of TRBD1 is untestable without DNA. The CDR3 has 13 amino acids. Germline lookup yields CDR1 DFQATT and CDR2 SNEGSKA (reference sequence). The CDR3 loop is CSARGTVDYEQYF.

The chain joins TRBV12-3 or TRBV12-4 to TRBJ2-1; the D call from TCRdb, TRBD2, cannot be confirmed without DNA. This CDR3 spans 15 amino acids. The CDR3 spells CASSLDLAGDNEQFF.

V is TRBV9 and J is TRBJ1-2; TCRdb calls TRBD1, which cannot be checked without DNA. Germline values: CDR1 SGDLS, CDR2 YYNGEE. This CDR3 has 17 amino acids. This chain's CDR3 is CASSDTGTANPNYGYTF.

This chain's CDR3 is CASSSIAGVARTEAFF. The chain recombines TRBV6-5 with TRBJ1-1; the D call from TCRdb, TRBD1, cannot be confirmed without DNA. Germline CDR1 is MNHEY and CDR2 is SVGAGI. This CDR3 has 16 residues.

The chain carries TRBV29-1 and TRBJ2-2; lacking DNA, the TRBD1 call made by TCRdb goes unchecked. Per germline, CDR1 SQVTM and CDR2 ANQGSEA. The CDR3 consists of 15 residues. The CDR3 region is CSVERGRGSTGELFF.

The chain links TRBV7-3 to TRBJ2-1; TCRdb proposes TRBD1, but this gene call is untestable without DNA. The CDR3 totals 14 residues. Germline CDR1 is SGHTA and CDR2 is FQGTGA. CDR3 amino acids: CASSLTSDSNEQFF.

The rearrangement links TRBV7-6 to TRBJ1-1; the TRBD1 assignment by TCRdb is unverifiable without DNA. Per the germline V gene, CDR1 is SGHVS and CDR2 is FNYEAQ. The CDR3 contains 14 residues. CDR3 region: CASSQTGGETEAFF.

The genes are TRBV29-1 and TRBJ1-2. The CDR3 is 13 amino acids. Germline V gene sequence: CDR1 SQVTM, CDR2 ANQGSEA. The CDR3: CSVEGEQTYGYTF.

The chain recombines TRBV7-6 with TRBJ2-7; TCRdb selects TRBD2, and the lack of DNA leaves this call unchecked. The CDR3 is 15 amino acids. From germline, CDR1 is SGHVS and CDR2 FNYEAQ. The CDR3 is CASSYLAGEAYEQYF.

This clonotype is identified as medium-sized from frequency. The chain joins TRBV6-4 to TRBJ2-1; the D call of TRBD1 rests on TCRdb alone, since no DNA is present to check it. Germline V gives CDR1 MRHNA, CDR2 SNTAGT. This CDR3 is 14 amino acids long. CDR3 in amino acids: CASSGGGDYNEQFF.

J is TRBJ2-3 and V is TRBV28; there is no DNA to check the TCRdb D call of TRBD2. Germline-derived CDR1 and CDR2 are MDHEN and SYDVKM. The CDR3 covers 17 residues. CDR3 region: CASRLATHRISTDTQYF.

The rearrangement joins TRBV11-3 to TRBJ2-1; TCRdb picks TRBD2, but there is no DNA to check that call. Germline loops: CDR1 SGHNT, CDR2 YENEEA. The CDR3 is 15 amino acids. CDR3 sequence: CASAPSGGAYNEQFF.

CDR3 loop: CASSSGTGEETQYF. This rearrangement joins TRBV13 to TRBJ2-5; TCRdb reports TRBD1, a call that lacks DNA to check it against. The CDR3 has 14 amino acids. Germline V gene data show CDR1 as PRHDT and CDR2 as FYEKMQ (reference sequence).

CDR3 sequence: CASSADRAVYTF. The chain employs TRBV12-3 or TRBV12-4 and TRBJ1-2. This CDR3 is 12 amino acids long.

V and J are TRBV6-5 and TRBJ2-3. The CDR3 is made up of 13 amino acids. Per the germline V gene, CDR1 is MNHEY and CDR2 is SVGAGI. CDR3 residues: CASSYVQRDTQYF.